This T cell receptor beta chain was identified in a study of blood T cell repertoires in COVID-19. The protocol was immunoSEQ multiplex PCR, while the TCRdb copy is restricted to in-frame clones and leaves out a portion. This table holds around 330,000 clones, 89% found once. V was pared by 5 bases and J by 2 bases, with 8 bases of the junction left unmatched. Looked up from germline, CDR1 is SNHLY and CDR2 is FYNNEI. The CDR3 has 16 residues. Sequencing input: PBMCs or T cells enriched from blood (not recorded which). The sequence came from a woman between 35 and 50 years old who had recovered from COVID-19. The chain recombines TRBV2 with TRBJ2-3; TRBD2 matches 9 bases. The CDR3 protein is CASSYSGGIYTDTQYF. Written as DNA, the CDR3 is TGTGCCAGCAGTTATAGCGGGGGAATATACACAGATACGCAGTATTTT.